A selection of T cell receptor beta chains follows, all from one sample in a study of T cell repertoires in cytomegalovirus infection. TCRdb fed the reads into MiXCR, producing one record per CDR3 protein. The repertoire includes more than 350,000 distinct CDR3 sequences, approximately 30% of them detected once, and approximately 15% sits in the top ten. Sequencing used PBMCs. The origin of the receptors is a human donor in good health (CMV status not recorded). Some clones in this sample may be carry-over from other donors' samples. CDR3s include the opening cysteine and the closing phenylalanine or tryptophan. A D gene is named only where the DNA matches it firmly. A row's size may be missing; if present it is once, few, many or a size class.

cdr3_length d_call j_call v_call clone_size cdr3_nt cdr3_aa
16 TRBD1 TRBJ2-7 TRBV5-6 . TGTGCCAGCAGCGGAGGACAGGGTATTAGCTCCTACGAGCAGTACTTC CASSGGQGISSYEQYF
15 . TRBJ2-5 TRBV2 few TGTGCCAGCAGTGTAACTCCAACCCAATCCGAGACCCAGTACTTC CASSVTPTQSETQYF
18 . TRBJ1-6 TRBV6-2/TRBV6-3 . TGTGCCAGCAGTTACGGGGCCCGGGACGGGCAAAGGAATTCACCCCTCCACTTT CASSYGARDGQRNSPLHF
16 . TRBJ1-5 TRBV7-2 many TGTGCCAGCAGCCCAGCTAACCCTCCGGGGAATCAGCCCCAGCATTTT CASSPANPPGNQPQHF
16 . TRBJ1-1 TRBV7-8 medium-sized TGTGCCAGCAGCCCTCGGCTAGGGAGGCTGAACACTGAAGCTTTCTTT CASSPRLGRLNTEAFF
19 . TRBJ2-3 TRBV6-6 few TGTGCCAGCAAGCCCCTTAAGGATATCATGGGATTTAAGGGGGATACGCAGTATTTT CASKPLKDIMGFKGDTQYF
15 . TRBJ1-6 TRBV14 . TGTGCCAGCAGAAAGACAGGTCTTAAAAATTCACCCCTCCACTTT CASRKTGLKNSPLHF
17 TRBD1 TRBJ1-2 TRBV7-6 few TGTGCCAGCAGCCAAGGAGGACAGGGACCAGCTAACTATGGCTACACCTTC CASSQGGQGPANYGYTF
15 . TRBJ1-1 TRBV27 few TGTGCCAGCAGTTTATCCCTAGAAAAGAACACTGAAGCTTTCTTT CASSLSLEKNTEAFF
14 . TRBJ1-1 TRBV2 . TGTGCCAGCAGTGAAAATCTTCGGGGAGGTGAAGCTTTCTTT CASSENLRGGEAFF
19 TRBD1 TRBJ2-7 TRBV5-6 . TGTGCCAGCAGCGGGAAAGGACAGGTCATCGTTCCGGGCCTCTACGAGCAGTACTTC CASSGKGQVIVPGLYEQYF
17 TRBD1 TRBJ2-7 TRBV6-2/TRBV6-3 . TGTGCCAGCAGTTACTCCCTTGGGACAGACCCGTCCTACGAGCAGTACTTC CASSYSLGTDPSYEQYF
13 . TRBJ2-5 TRBV11-2 few TGTGCCAGCAGCTTAGAGCGACCCAACAGGGTGGACTTC CASSLERPNRVDF
17 . TRBJ2-5 TRBV12-3/TRBV12-4 few TGTGCCAGCAGTTTCCGGCGCTCGTCGGGGGCCCGAGAGACCCAGTACTTC CASSFRRSSGARETQYF
14 . TRBJ2-5 TRBV15 few TGTGCCACCGGACCACAGGTCCGACAAGAGACCCAGTACTTC CATGPQVRQETQYF
15 . TRBJ1-2 TRBV28 once TGTGCCAGCAGTTACCACCTAAGGGGCGACTATGGCTACACCTTC CASSYHLRGDYGYTF
15 TRBD2 TRBJ2-5 TRBV7-8 . TGTGCCAGCAGCTTACAGCGGGGGGTGAGAGAGACCCATTCCTTC CASSLQRGVRETHSF
15 . TRBJ2-4 TRBV29-1 . TGCAGCGTTGAAGCGACCGGGTTAGCCAAAAACATTCAGTACTTC CSVEATGLAKNIQYF
15 . TRBJ1-3 TRBV19 . TGTGCCAGTAGTGGTCGGGGCCTGCCTGGAAACACCATATATTTT CASSGRGLPGNTIYF
13 . TRBJ2-2 TRBV5-6 few TGTGCCAGCAGGCACCTGGGGGCCGGGGAGCTGTTTTTT CASRHLGAGELFF
14 . TRBJ2-7 TRBV12-3/TRBV12-4 many TGTGCCAGCAGTACAGGGGGGGGCTCCTACGAGCAGTACTTC CASSTGGGSYEQYF
17 TRBD1 TRBJ2-6 TRBV4-3 few TGCGCCAGCAGCCAAGAGGCCCAGGGGGCTGGGGCCAACGTCCTGACTTTC CASSQEAQGAGANVLTF
14 . TRBJ2-7 TRBV6-2/TRBV6-3 . TGTGCCAGCAGCCCTACGACAGGCACCTACGAGCAGTACTTC CASSPTTGTYEQYF
13 . TRBJ2-1 TRBV20-1 few TGCAGTGCTAGGAGGTCTGCGACCCATGAGCAGTTCTTC CSARRSATHEQFF
16 . TRBJ1-1 TRBV5-6 few TGTGCCAGCAGCCTATTGGCCCCAGGGAGGACCACTGAAGCTTTCTTT CASSLLAPGRTTEAFF
16 TRBD2 TRBJ2-7 TRBV6-5 . TGTGCCAGCAGTTACTCCTCCGGGACTAGCGGGGCCGAGCAGTACTTC CASSYSSGTSGAEQYF
13 . TRBJ2-5 TRBV12-3/TRBV12-4 . TGTGCCAGCAGTTTCACGGACCAAGAGACCCAGTACTTC CASSFTDQETQYF
14 TRBD1 TRBJ1-5 TRBV7-8 many TGTGCCAGCAGCTTAACCGACAGGGATCAGCCCCAGCATTTT CASSLTDRDQPQHF